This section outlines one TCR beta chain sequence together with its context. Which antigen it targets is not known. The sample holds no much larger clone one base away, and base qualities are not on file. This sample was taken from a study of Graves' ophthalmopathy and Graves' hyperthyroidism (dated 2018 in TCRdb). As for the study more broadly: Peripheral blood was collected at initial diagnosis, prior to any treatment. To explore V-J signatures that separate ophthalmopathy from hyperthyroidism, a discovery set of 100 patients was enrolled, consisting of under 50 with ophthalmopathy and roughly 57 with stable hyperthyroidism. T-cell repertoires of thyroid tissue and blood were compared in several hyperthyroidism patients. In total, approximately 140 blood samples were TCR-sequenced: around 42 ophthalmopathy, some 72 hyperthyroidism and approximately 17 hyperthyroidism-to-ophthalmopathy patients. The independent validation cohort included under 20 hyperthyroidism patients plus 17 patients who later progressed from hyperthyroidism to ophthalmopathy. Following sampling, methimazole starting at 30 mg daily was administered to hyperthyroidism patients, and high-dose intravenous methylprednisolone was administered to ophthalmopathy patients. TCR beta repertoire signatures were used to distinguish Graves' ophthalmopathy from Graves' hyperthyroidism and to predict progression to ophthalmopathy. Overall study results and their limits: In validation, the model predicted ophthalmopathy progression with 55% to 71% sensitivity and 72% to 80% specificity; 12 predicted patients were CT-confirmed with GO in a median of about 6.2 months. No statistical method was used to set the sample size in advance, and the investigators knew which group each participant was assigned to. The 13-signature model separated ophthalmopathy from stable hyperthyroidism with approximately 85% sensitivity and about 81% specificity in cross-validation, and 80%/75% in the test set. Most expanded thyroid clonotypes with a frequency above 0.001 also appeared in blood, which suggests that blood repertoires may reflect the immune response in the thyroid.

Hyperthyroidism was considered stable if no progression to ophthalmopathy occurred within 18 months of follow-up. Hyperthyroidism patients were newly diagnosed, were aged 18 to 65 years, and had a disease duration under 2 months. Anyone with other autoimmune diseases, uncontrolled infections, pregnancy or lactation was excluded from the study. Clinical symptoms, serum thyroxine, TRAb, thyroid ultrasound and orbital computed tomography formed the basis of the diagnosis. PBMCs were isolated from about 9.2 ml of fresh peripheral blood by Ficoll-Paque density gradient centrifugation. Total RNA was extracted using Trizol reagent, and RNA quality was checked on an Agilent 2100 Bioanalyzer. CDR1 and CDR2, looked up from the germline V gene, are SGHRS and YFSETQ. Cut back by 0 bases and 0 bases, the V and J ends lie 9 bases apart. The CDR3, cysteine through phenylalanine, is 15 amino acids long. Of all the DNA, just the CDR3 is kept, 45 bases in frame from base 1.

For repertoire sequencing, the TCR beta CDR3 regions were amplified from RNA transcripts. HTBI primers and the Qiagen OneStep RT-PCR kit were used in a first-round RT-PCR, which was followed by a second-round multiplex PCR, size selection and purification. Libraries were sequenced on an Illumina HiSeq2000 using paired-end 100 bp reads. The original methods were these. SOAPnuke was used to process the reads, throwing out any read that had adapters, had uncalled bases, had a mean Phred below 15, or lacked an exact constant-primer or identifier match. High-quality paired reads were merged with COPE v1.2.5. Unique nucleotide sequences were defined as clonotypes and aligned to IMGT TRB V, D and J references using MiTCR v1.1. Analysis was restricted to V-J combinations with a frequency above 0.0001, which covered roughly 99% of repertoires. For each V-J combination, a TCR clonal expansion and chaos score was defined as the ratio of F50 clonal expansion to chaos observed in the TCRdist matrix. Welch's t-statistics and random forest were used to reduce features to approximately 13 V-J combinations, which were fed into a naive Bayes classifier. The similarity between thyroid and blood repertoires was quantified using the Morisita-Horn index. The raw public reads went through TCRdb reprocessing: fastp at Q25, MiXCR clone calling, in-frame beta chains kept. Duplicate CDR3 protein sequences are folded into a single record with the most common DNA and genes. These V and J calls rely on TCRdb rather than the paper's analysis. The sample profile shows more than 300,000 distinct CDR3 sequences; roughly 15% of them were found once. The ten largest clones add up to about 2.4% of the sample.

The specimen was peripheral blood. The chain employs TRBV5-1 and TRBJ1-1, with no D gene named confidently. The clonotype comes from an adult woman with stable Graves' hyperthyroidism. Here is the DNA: TGCGCCAGCAGCTTGGACCTGACGTTGAACACTGAAGCTTTCTTT. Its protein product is CASSLDLTLNTEAFF. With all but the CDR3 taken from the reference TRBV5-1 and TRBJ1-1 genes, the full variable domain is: KAGVTQTPRYLIKTRGQQVTLSCSPISGHRSVSWYQQTPGQGLQFLFEYFSETQRNKGNFPGRFSGRQFSNSRSEMNVSTLELGDSALYLCASSLDLTLNTEAFFGQGTRLTVV.